Below, 28 T cell receptor beta chains from the same sample are listed, as sequenced in a study of blood T cell repertoires in COVID-19. Produced via immunoSEQ multiplex PCR; TCRdb's table is partial and in-frame only. The sample has around 42,000 clones, around 91% seen once; the top ten hold approximately 2.8%. Sequencing was carried out using peripheral blood. These receptors originate from a man between 45 and 60 years old with active COVID-19.

This clone was observed a handful of times. This chain uses TRBV6-1 with TRBJ2-1, with 7 bases fitting TRBD2. The CDR3 is 14 amino acids. V was clipped by 3 bases and J by 9 bases; unmatched bases: 8. Germline V gene lookup returns CDR1 MNHNS and CDR2 SASEGT. The CDR3 bases are TGTGCCAGCAGTGAGCGGGGGTGGGGTCGTGAGCAGTTCTTC. This encodes CASSERGWGREQFF.

The chain combines TRBV2 with TRBJ1-1, with TRBD1 as a possible D gene (5 bases). The CDR3 has 14 residues. Germline CDR1 and CDR2: SNHLY and FYNNEI. The V and J ends lost 2 bases and 4 bases respectively, with 11 bases between them. CDR3 loop: CASSETGGVTEAFF. In DNA form, the CDR3 reads TGTGCCAGCAGTGAAACCGGGGGTGTCACTGAAGCTTTCTTT.

V gene TRBV18 combines with J gene TRBJ2-7, with 7 bases aligning to TRBD1. The CDR3 is 15 amino acids. Germline V CDR1 and CDR2: KGHSH, LQKENI. The trim removed 3 bases at V and 6 bases at J, leaving 11 bases unmatched. The CDR3 nucleotides are TGTGCCAGCTCACCGACAGGGATCGGTTCCAGCGAGCAGTACTTC. Translating gives CASSPTGIGSSEQYF. Complete variable domain (other parts from reference TRBV18 and TRBJ2-7): NAGVMQNPRHLVRRRGQEARLRCSPMKGHSHVYWYRQLPEEGLKFMVYLQKENIIDESGMPKERFSAEFPKEGPSILRIQQVVRGDSAAYFCASSPTGIGSSEQYFGPGTRLTVT.

The J gene is TRBJ2-3, the V gene TRBV19, with D perhaps matching TRBD1 (6 bases). Between the trimmed V and J ends, which lost 4 bases and 4 bases, there was a span of 15 bases. The germline gives CDR1 LNHDA, CDR2 SQIVND (reference sequence). The CDR3 contains 15 residues. CDR3 DNA sequence: TGTGCCAGTAGTAGCCCAGGGGCTTTGGCAGATACGCAGTATTTT. Its protein product is CASSSPGALADTQYF.

This clone was picked up a small number of times. The chain is built from TRBV5-5 and TRBJ2-5, with 10 bases that match TRBD2. The CDR3 extends over 16 amino acids. V trimming: 4 bases; J trimming: 5 bases; junction bases outside the gene matches: 11. Germline V lookup: CDR1 SGHKS, CDR2 YYEKEE (reference sequence). The CDR3 reads CASSVSGGTVFETQYF. CDR3 in DNA: TGTGCCAGCAGCGTTAGCGGGGGGACGGTTTTCGAGACCCAGTACTTC. The whole variable domain, remainder taken from reference TRBV5-5 and TRBJ2-5, is DAGVTQSPTHLIKTRGQQVTLRCSPISGHKSVSWYQQVLGQGPQFIFQYYEKEERGRGNFPDRFSARQFPNYSSELNVNALLLGDSALYLCASSVSGGTVFETQYFGPGTRLLVL.

V usage is TRBV5-1 and J usage is TRBJ2-2; 10 bases map to TRBD1. This CDR3 spans 15 amino acids. Germline loops: CDR1 SGHRS, CDR2 YFSETQ. Germline trimming cut 4 bases from V and 4 bases from J; bases unmatched to any gene: 4. DNA of the CDR3: TGCGCCAGCAGCCTGGGACAGGGGTCCACCGGGGAGCTGTTTTTT. Translating gives CASSLGQGSTGELFF.

The chain links TRBV6-5 to TRBJ1-3; D possibly corresponds to TRBD1 (5 bases). This CDR3 is built from 12 residues. V gave up 6 bases and J gave up 2 bases, with 5 bases separating them. Germline CDR1 reads MNHEY; CDR2 reads SVGAGI. The chain's CDR3 is CASRQAGNTIYF. The CDR3 bases are TGTGCCAGCAGACAGGCTGGAAACACCATATATTTT.

This clone was observed once. The chain carries TRBV30 and TRBJ2-5; the match to TRBD2 covers 9 bases. The V gene's germline CDR1 is GTSNPN and CDR2 SVGIG (reference sequence). The CDR3 runs to 16 residues. The junction had 7 bases not matched to a gene; V was cut back by 0 bases and J by 2 bases. Here the CDR3 reads CAWSVRGLARQETQYF. The CDR3 DNA sequence: TGTGCCTGGAGTGTACGGGGACTAGCAAGGCAAGAGACCCAGTACTTC. The whole variable domain, filled in from reference TRBV30 and TRBJ2-5, reads SQTIHQWPATLVQPVGSPLSLECTVEGTSNPNLYWYRQAAGRGLQLLFYSVGIGQISSEVPQNLSASRPQDRQFILSSKKLLLSDSGFYLCAWSVRGLARQETQYFGPGTRLLVL.

The chain has TRBV4-2 and TRBJ2-1, with 13 positions matching TRBD2. V shed 1 base and J 6 bases; nucleotides not matched to a gene: 3. CDR3 length equals 16 residues. The germline gives CDR1 LGHNA, CDR2 YNFKEQ. The CDR3 spells CASSQGTSGGINEQFF. CDR3 nucleotide sequence: TGTGCCAGCAGCCAAGGGACTAGCGGGGGTATCAATGAGCAGTTCTTC.

The rearrangement links TRBV11-2 to TRBJ1-2, with 11 bases aligning to TRBD1. Trimming cost V 5 bases and J 5 bases; bases outside gene matches: 4. The CDR3 consists of 14 residues. The germline CDR1 and CDR2 sequences are SGHAT and FQNNGV. CDR3 loop: CASSRGQGVYGYTF. The CDR3 coding sequence is TGTGCCAGCAGCAGGGGACAGGGGGTATATGGCTACACCTTC.

V usage is TRBV27 and J usage is TRBJ2-3, with TRBD1 as a possible D gene (5 bases). The CDR3 is made up of 15 amino acids. Trimming took off 7 bases at V and 2 bases at J, with 16 bases between the two ends. CDR1 and CDR2 (germline): MNHEY, SMNVEV (reference sequence). Here the CDR3 DNA reads TGTGCCAGCACGCATGGGGCACGTAACACAGATACGCAGTATTTT. This codes for CASTHGARNTDTQYF.

The chain combines TRBV6-5 with TRBJ1-1; tentatively, D is TRBD1 (5 bases). The germline V and J ends were trimmed by 7 bases and 5 bases, with 17 bases remaining between them. The CDR3 length is 14 residues. Germline assignment: CDR1 MNHEY and CDR2 SVGAGI. CDR3: CASTGSRGATEAFF. DNA for the CDR3: TGTGCCAGCACTGGGTCGCGTGGGGCGACTGAAGCTTTCTTT.

V is TRBV19 and J is TRBJ2-3; 9 nucleotides match TRBD2. Per germline, CDR1 LNHDA and CDR2 SQIVND (reference sequence). V lost 5 bases and J lost 3; bases outside the gene matches: 6. CDR3 length: 15 amino acids. CDR3: CASSSLAGETDTQYF. CDR3 nucleotides: TGTGCCAGTAGTTCCTTAGCGGGGGAGACAGATACGCAGTATTTT.

The CDR3 nucleotides are TGTGCCAGCAGCTTAACGGGTCAGCCCCAGCATTTT. Translated: CASSLTGQPQHF. J is TRBJ1-5 and V is TRBV7-8; D gene unclear. The CDR3 loop spans 12 amino acids. V was clipped by 2 bases and J by 6 bases, with 5 bases between them. Looked up from germline, CDR1 is SGHVS and CDR2 is FQNEAQ.

The chain links TRBV4-2 to TRBJ2-1; D might be TRBD2 (6 bases). Germline-derived CDR1 and CDR2 are LGHNA and YNFKEQ. The CDR3 runs to 17 residues. V lost 1 base and J lost 2, with 15 bases in between. CDR3 bases: TGTGCCAGCAGCCAAGGGGCCGCGGGACGCACCTACAATGAGCAGTTCTTC. This translates into CASSQGAAGRTYNEQFF.

This chain links TRBV11-3 with TRBJ2-3; 11 nucleotides align to TRBD2. The CDR3 has 15 residues. In germline, CDR1 is SGHNT, CDR2 YENEEA. The V and J ends lost 6 bases and 1 base, in that order; junction bases with no gene match: 3. CDR3 protein: CASSRGLAGTDTQYF. The CDR3 DNA is TGTGCCAGCAGTCGGGGACTAGCGGGCACAGATACGCAGTATTTT.

The count of this clone is one. V gene TRBV6-5 combines with J gene TRBJ1-4; 8 bases line up with TRBD1. CDR1 and CDR2 from the germline V gene are MNHEY and SVGAGI. The CDR3 totals 14 residues. V lost 5 bases, J lost 7 bases, and 6 bases stayed unmatched. Here the CDR3 reads CASSPGGAGEKLFF. The DNA of the CDR3 is TGTGCCAGCAGTCCAGGGGGCGCGGGTGAAAAACTGTTTTTT.

The chain uses TRBV2 and TRBJ2-3; the match to TRBD2 covers 7 bases. CDR1 SNHLY and CDR2 FYNNEI come from the germline V gene. CDR3 length: 14 amino acids. Trimming cost V 7 bases and J 2 bases; bases outside gene matches: 6. CDR3 sequence reads: CASTERGVTDTQYF. In nucleotides, the CDR3 is TGTGCCAGCACGGAACGGGGGGTCACAGATACGCAGTATTTT.

This chain uses TRBV6-5 with TRBJ1-6; unclear D gene. The CDR3 spans 12 residues. Germline V gives CDR1 MNHEY, CDR2 SVGAGI. Trimming stripped 7 bases from V and 7 bases from J, with 8 bases between. CDR3 nucleotides: TGTGCCAGCAAGCCGGGAAATTCACCCCTCCACTTT. Encoded protein: CASKPGNSPLHF.

J is TRBJ2-2 and V is TRBV14, with TRBD1 as a possible D gene (6 bases). Trimming left V 4 bases short and J 6 bases short, with 15 bases between. The CDR3 consists of 15 residues. The V gene's germline CDR1 is SGHDN and CDR2 FVKESK. The CDR3 protein is CASSPTGTGPGELFF. The CDR3 bases are TGTGCCAGCAGCCCGACCGGAACAGGGCCCGGGGAGCTGTTTTTT. Full variable domain (outside the CDR3, taken from reference TRBV14 and TRBJ2-2): EAGVTQFPSHSVIEKGQTVTLRCDPISGHDNLYWYRRVMGKEIKFLLHFVKESKQDESGMPNNRFLAERTGGTYSTLKVQPAELEDSGVYFCASSPTGTGPGELFFGEGSRLTVL.

This clone is labeled as medium-sized. At the DNA level, this CDR3 is encoded by other sequences in the same sample as well. The J gene is TRBJ2-7, the V gene TRBV12-3 or TRBV12-4; 7 nucleotides agree with TRBD1. The trim removed 6 bases at V and 5 bases at J, leaving 7 bases unmatched. The CDR3 spans 13 residues. The CDR3 protein is CASSARQGDEQYF. DNA for the CDR3: TGTGCCAGCAGCGCACGACAGGGCGACGAGCAGTACTTC.

The chain uses TRBV2 and TRBJ2-2; possibly TRBD1 for D (7 bases). V lost 4 bases and J lost 7, with 13 bases in between. The CDR3 has 14 residues. Per germline, CDR1 SNHLY and CDR2 FYNNEI. CDR3 protein: CASSGQGLGGELFF. The CDR3 bases are TGTGCCAGCAGTGGACAGGGACTGGGCGGGGAGCTGTTTTTT.

CDR3 nucleotide sequence: TGCGCCAGCAGCCAGGTTGGACAGGGCAACACCATATATTTT. Its translation is CASSQVGQGNTIYF. The chain joins TRBV4-1 to TRBJ1-3, with 8 bases matching TRBD1. The CDR3 runs 14 residues. After removal of 3 bases from V and 7 bases from J, the junction contained 5 bases not matched to a gene. Germline CDR1 MGHRA, CDR2 YSYEKL.

This chain uses TRBV28 with TRBJ1-1; D perhaps matches TRBD1 (5 bases). Deletions cut 3 bases from V and 10 bases from J, with 18 bases between. Germline CDR1 MDHEN, CDR2 SYDVKM. The CDR3 length is 14 residues. The chain's CDR3 is CASSLVWGSLGAFF. The CDR3 DNA is TGTGCCAGCAGTTTGGTTTGGGGCTCGTTGGGAGCTTTCTTT. The variable domain in full, with the rest retrieved from reference TRBV28 and TRBJ1-1, is DVKVTQSSRYLVKRTGEKVFLECVQDMDHENMFWYRQDPGLGLRLIYFSYDVKMKEKGDIPEGYSVSREKKERFSLILESASTNQTSMYLCASSLVWGSLGAFFGQGTRLTVV.

The genes are TRBV11-2 and TRBJ1-6; possibly TRBD1 for D (6 bases). Germline CDR1 is SGHAT and CDR2 is FQNNGV. V shed 7 bases and J shed 10 bases, with 17 bases lying between them. The CDR3 is 14 residues long. The CDR3, as DNA: TGTGCCAGCACCGCAATACAGGGTCGGTCACCCCTCCACTTT. This translates into CASTAIQGRSPLHF.

The count of this clone is one. The chain is built from TRBV3-1 (or the pseudogene TRBV3-2) and TRBJ2-4; D might be TRBD1 (6 bases). The CDR3 loop spans 16 amino acids. Germline V gene sequence: CDR1 LGHDT, CDR2 YNNKEL (reference sequence). V was shortened by 4 bases and J by 0 bases, with 13 bases between the two germline ends. This CDR3 is CASSPFGTSAKNIQYF. CDR3 DNA sequence: TGTGCCAGCAGCCCCTTCGGGACATCAGCCAAAAACATTCAGTACTTC.

The chain employs TRBV7-9 and TRBJ1-1; D is perhaps TRBD1 (5 bases). Germline V CDR1 and CDR2: SEHNR, FQNEAQ (reference sequence). CDR3 length: 14 residues. Trimming cost V 1 base and J 6 bases, with 12 bases left between them. CDR3 loop: CASSLGGSAAEAFF. The DNA of the CDR3 is TGTGCCAGCAGCTTAGGGGGCAGCGCGGCTGAAGCTTTCTTT.

The V gene is TRBV2, the J gene TRBJ2-7, with 9 positions matching TRBD1. V was clipped by 6 bases and J by 5 bases; unmatched bases: 5. This CDR3 spans 13 amino acids. CDR1 SNHLY and CDR2 FYNNEI come from the germline V gene. As DNA, the CDR3 is TGTGCCAGCAGCTCGGACAGGGGCCACGAGCAGTACTTC. Translation: CASSSDRGHEQYF.